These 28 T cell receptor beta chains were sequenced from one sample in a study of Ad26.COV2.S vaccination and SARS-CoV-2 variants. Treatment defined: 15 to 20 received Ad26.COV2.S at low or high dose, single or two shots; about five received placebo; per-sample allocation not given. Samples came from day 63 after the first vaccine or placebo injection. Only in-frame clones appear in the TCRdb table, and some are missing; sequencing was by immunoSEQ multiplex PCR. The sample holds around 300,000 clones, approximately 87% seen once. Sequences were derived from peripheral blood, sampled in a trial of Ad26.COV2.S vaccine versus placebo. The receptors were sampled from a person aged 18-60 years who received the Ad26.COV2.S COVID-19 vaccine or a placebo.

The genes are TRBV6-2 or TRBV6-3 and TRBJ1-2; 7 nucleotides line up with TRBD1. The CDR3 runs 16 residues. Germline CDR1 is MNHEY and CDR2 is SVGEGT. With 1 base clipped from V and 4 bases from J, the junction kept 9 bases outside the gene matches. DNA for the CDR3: TGTGCCAGCAGTTACTGGGATGGACAGGCGAGCTATGGCTACACCTTC. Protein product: CASSYWDGQASYGYTF.

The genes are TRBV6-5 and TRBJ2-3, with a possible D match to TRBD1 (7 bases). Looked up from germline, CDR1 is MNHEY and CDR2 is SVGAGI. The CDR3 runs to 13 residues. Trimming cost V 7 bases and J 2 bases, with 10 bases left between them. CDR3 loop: CASTGGPTDTQYF. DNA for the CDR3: TGTGCCAGCACAGGGGGGCCCACAGATACGCAGTATTTT.

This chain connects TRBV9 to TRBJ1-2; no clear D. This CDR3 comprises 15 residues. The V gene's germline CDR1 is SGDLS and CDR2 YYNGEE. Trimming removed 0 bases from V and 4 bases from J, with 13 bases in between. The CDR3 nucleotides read TGTGCCAGCAGCGTAGACGGAAGGGATGCCTATGGCTACACCTTC. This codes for CASSVDGRDAYGYTF.

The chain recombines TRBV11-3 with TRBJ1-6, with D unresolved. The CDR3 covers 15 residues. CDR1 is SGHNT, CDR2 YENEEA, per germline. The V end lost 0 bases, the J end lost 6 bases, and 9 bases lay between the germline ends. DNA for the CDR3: TGTGCCAGCAGCTTAGAGTCACTTTTTAATTCACCCCTCCACTTT. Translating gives CASSLESLFNSPLHF.

CDR3 amino acids: CASSLVSGAPNEQFF. For the CDR3, the DNA is TGTGCCAGCAGCTTAGTTAGCGGGGCACCCAATGAGCAGTTCTTC. V is TRBV11-3 and J is TRBJ2-1, with TRBD2 matching 8 bases. The trim removed 1 base at V and 6 bases at J, leaving 5 bases unmatched. Germline V gives CDR1 SGHNT, CDR2 YENEEA. The CDR3 loop spans 15 amino acids.

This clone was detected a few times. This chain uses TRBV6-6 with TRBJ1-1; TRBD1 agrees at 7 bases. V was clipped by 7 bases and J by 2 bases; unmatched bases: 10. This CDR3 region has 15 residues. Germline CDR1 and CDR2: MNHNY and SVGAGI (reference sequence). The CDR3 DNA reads TGTGCCAGCATCAAAGAGGGGGCCATTAACACTGAAGCTTTCTTT. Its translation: CASIKEGAINTEAFF.

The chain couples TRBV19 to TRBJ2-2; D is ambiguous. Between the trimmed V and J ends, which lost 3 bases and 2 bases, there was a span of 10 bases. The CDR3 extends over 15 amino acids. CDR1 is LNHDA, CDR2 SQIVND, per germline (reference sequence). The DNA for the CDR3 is TGTGCCAGTAGTATTTACGAAAGAAACACCGGGGAGCTGTTTTTT. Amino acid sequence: CASSIYERNTGELFF.

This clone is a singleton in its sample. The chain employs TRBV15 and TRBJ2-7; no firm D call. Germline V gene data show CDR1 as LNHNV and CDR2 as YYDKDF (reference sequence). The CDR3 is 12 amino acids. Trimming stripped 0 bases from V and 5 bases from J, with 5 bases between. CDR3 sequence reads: CATSRDFHEQYF. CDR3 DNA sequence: TGTGCCACCAGCAGAGATTTCCACGAGCAGTACTTC.

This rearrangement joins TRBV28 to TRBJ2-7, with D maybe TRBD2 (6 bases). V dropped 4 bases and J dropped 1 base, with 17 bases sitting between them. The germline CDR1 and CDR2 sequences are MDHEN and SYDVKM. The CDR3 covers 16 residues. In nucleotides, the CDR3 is TGTGCCAGCAGTTCCCCGGTTCAGGGAGGATCCTACGAGCAGTACTTC. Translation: CASSSPVQGGSYEQYF.

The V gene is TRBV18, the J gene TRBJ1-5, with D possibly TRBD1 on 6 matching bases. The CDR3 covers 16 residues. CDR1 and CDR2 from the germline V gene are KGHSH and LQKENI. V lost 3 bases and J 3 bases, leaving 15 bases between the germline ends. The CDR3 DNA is TGTGCCAGCTCACCCCCCGGGGGGGCCGACAATCAGCCCCAGCATTTT. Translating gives CASSPPGGADNQPQHF.

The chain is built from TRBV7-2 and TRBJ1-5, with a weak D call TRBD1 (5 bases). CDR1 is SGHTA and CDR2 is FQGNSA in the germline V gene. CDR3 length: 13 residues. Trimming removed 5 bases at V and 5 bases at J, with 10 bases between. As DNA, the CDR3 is TGTGCCAGCAGCCTAGACAGTTATCAGCCCCAGCATTTT. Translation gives CASSLDSYQPQHF.

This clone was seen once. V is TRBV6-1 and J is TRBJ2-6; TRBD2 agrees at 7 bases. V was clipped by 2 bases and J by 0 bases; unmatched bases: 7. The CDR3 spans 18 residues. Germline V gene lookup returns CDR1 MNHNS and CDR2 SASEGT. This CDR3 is CASSELGGESSGANVLTF. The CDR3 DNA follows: TGTGCCAGCAGTGAATTGGGGGGGGAGAGCTCTGGGGCCAACGTCCTGACTTTC.

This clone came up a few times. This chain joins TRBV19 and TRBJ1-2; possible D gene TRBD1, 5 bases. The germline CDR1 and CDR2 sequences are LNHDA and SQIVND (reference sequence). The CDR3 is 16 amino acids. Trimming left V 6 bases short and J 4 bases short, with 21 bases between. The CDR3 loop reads CASRGPADTNSYGYTF. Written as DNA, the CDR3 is TGTGCCAGTAGGGGACCGGCAGATACAAACTCCTATGGCTACACCTTC.

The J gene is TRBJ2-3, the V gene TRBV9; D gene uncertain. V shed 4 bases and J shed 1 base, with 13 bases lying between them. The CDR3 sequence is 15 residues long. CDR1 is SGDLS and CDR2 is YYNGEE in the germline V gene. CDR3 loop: CASSPERVRTDTQYF. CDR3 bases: TGTGCCAGCAGCCCCGAAAGGGTGCGCACAGATACGCAGTATTTT.

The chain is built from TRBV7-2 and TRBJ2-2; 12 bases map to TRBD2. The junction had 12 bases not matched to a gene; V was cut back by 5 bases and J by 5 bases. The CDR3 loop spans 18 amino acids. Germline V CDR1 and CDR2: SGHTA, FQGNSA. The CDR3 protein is CASSKRLGLAGSTGELFF. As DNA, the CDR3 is TGTGCCAGCAGCAAACGACTAGGACTAGCGGGGAGTACCGGGGAGCTGTTTTTT.

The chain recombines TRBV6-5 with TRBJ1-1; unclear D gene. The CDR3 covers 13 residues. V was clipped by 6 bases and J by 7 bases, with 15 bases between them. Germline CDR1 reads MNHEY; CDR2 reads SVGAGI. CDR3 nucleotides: TGTGCCAGCAGGCCCTTGGCTTCCGGTGAAGCTTTCTTT. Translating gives CASRPLASGEAFF.

CDR3 protein: CASIPWGTGTDTQYF. CDR3 coding DNA: TGTGCCAGCATCCCTTGGGGCACCGGGACAGATACGCAGTATTTT. The chain is built from TRBV7-9 and TRBJ2-3; D may be TRBD1 (5 bases). V shed 7 bases and J shed 3 bases, with 17 bases lying between them. Germline V lookup: CDR1 SEHNR, CDR2 FQNEAQ (reference sequence). The CDR3 runs to 15 residues.

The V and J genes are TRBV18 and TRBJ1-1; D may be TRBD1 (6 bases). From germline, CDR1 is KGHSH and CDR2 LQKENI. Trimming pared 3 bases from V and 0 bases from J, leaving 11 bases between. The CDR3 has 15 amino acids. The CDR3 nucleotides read TGTGCCAGCTCACCGCAGACAGGTCTGAACACTGAAGCTTTCTTT. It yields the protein CASSPQTGLNTEAFF.

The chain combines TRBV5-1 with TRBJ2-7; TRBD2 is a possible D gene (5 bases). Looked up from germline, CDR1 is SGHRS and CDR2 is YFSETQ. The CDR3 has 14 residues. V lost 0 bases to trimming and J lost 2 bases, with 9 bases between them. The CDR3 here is CASSLDGSAYEQYF. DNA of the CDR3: TGCGCCAGCAGCTTGGATGGGAGCGCCTACGAGCAGTACTTC.

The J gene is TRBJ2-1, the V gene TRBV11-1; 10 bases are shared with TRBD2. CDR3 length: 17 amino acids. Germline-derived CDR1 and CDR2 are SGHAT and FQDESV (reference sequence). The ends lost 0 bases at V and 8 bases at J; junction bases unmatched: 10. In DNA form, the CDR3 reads TGTGCCAGCAGCTTAGCGATCGTTGCTAGCGGGAGAGATGAGCAGTTCTTC. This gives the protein CASSLAIVASGRDEQFF.

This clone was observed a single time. Written as DNA, the CDR3 is TGTGCCAGCAGTTTGGGACAGAGCTACGAGCAGTACGTC. Residues: CASSLGQSYEQYV. The genes are TRBV28 and TRBJ2-7; 7 bases fit TRBD1. CDR1 MDHEN and CDR2 SYDVKM come from the germline V gene. CDR3 size: 13 residues. V shed 3 bases, J shed 3 bases, and the junction held 2 bases outside the gene matches.

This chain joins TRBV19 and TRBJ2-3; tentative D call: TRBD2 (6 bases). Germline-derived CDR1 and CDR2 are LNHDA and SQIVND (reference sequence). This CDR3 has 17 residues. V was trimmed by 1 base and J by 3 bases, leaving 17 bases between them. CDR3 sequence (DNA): TGTGCCAGTAGTATAGGGCTAGGCGGGAAGGGAACAGATACGCAGTATTTT. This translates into CASSIGLGGKGTDTQYF. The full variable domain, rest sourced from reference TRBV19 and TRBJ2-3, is DGGITQSPKYLFRKEGQNVTLSCEQNLNHDAMYWYRQDPGQGLRLIYYSQIVNDFQKGDIAEGYSVSREKKESFPLTVTSAQKNPTAFYLCASSIGLGGKGTDTQYFGPGTRLTVL.

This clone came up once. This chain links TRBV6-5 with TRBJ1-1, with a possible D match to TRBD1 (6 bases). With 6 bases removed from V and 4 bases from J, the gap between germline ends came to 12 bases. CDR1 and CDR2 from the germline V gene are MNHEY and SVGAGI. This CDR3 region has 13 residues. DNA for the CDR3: TGTGCCAGCAGGGGGGCGGGTCGCACTGAAGCTTTCTTT. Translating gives CASRGAGRTEAFF.

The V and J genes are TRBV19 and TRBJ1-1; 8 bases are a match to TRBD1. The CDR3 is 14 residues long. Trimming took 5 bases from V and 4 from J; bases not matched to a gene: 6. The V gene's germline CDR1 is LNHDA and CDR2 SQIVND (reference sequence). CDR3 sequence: CASSPTTGGTEAFF. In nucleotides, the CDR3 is TGTGCCAGTAGTCCAACTACAGGGGGCACTGAAGCTTTCTTT.

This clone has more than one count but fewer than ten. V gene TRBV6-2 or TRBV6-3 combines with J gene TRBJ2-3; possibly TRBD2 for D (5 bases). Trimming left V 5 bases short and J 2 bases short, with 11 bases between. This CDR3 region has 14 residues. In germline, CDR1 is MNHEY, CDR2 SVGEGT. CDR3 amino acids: CASSRGETTDTQYF. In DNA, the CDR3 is TGTGCCAGCAGTCGTGGGGAGACCACAGATACGCAGTATTTT.

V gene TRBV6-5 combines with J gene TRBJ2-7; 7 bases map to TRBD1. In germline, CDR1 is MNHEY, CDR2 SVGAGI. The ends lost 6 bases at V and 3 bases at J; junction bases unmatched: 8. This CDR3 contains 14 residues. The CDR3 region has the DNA TGTGCCAGCAGGGGTGGGACAGTCCACTACGAGCAGTACTTC. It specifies CASRGGTVHYEQYF.

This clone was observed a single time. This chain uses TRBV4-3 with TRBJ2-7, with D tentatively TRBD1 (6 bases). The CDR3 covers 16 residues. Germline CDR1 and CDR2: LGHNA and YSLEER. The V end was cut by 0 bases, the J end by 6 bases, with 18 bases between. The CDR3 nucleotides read TGCGCCAGCAGCCAAGATATTCGGACAGTAGTCGCCGAGCAGTACTTC. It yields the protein CASSQDIRTVVAEQYF.

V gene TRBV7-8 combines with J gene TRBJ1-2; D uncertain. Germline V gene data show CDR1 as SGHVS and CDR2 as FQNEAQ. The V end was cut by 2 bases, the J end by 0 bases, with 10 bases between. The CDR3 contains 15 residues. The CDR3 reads CASSLSPIANYGYTF. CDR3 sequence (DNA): TGTGCCAGCAGCTTATCTCCGATAGCTAACTATGGCTACACCTTC.